This record looks at one TCR beta chain sequence and its context. The record originates from a study of blood T cell repertoires in COVID-19. Trimming cost V 3 bases and J 5 bases, with 18 bases left between them. This CDR3 contains 16 residues. Germline V CDR1 and CDR2: LNHDA, SQIVND (reference sequence). Assay used: immunoSEQ multiplex PCR; TCRdb lists only in-frame clones, some missing. The data contain under 200,000 clones, about 86% of them singletons. This sequence was found in a woman between 65 and 79 years old who had recovered from COVID-19. The rearrangement joins TRBV19 to TRBJ2-3; perhaps TRBD2 as D (6 bases). The sequenced sample was peripheral blood. CDR3 amino acids: CASSMPSGRTRDTQYF. The DNA of the CDR3 is TGTGCCAGTAGTATGCCGAGCGGGCGCACACGAGATACGCAGTATTTT.